Presented here are 28 T cell receptor beta chains from one specimen sequenced in a study of shared T cell receptors in the human thymus. Sequencing was performed with immunoSEQ multiplex PCR; in TCRdb, only in-frame clones are kept and a portion is missing. The repertoire holds about 730,000 clones, with around 85% as singletons. The data also belong to a second study, concerning human thymus T cells.

Sequencing was done on a sample of thymocytes. These receptors were collected from a girl less than two years old with a congenital heart defect.

This clone was seen once. The chain uses TRBV29-1 and TRBJ1-1, with 11 positions matching TRBD1. V shed 1 base, J shed 3 bases, and the junction held 10 bases outside the gene matches. Germline CDR1 is SQVTM and CDR2 is ANQGSEA. The CDR3 runs 17 residues. CDR3 region: CSVEGHPGQGVDTEAFF. The CDR3 bases are TGCAGCGTTGAAGGCCACCCGGGACAGGGGGTGGACACTGAAGCTTTCTTT.

This clone was counted a few times. J is TRBJ2-7 and V is TRBV7-6, with D perhaps TRBD2 (5 bases). Germline lookup yields CDR1 SGHVS and CDR2 FNYEAQ. The V gene lost 5 bases and the J gene lost 0 bases, with 14 bases spanning the gap. The CDR3 consists of 15 residues. This chain's CDR3 is CASSPGLIFSYEQYF. CDR3 nucleotides: TGTGCCAGCAGCCCTGGACTCATTTTCTCCTACGAGCAGTACTTC.

Here the CDR3 reads CASSRLAWDSSYGYTF. The DNA for the CDR3 is TGCGCCAGCAGCCGGCTTGCCTGGGACAGCAGCTATGGCTACACCTTC. The rearrangement uses TRBV4-1 and TRBJ1-2; 7 nucleotides align to TRBD1. CDR1 is MGHRA, CDR2 YSYEKL, per germline. This CDR3 region has 16 residues. Trimming removed 4 bases from V and 4 bases from J; junction bases left unmatched: 12.

This clone appeared a single time. This chain connects TRBV10-2 to TRBJ1-1, with TRBD1 matching over 7 bases. V shed 8 bases, J shed 1 base, and the junction held 4 bases outside the gene matches. The germline V gene has CDR1 WSHSY and CDR2 SAAADI. The CDR3 contains 13 residues. CDR3 nucleotide sequence: TGCGCCAGCGGGGACAGCTGGAACACTGAAGCTTTCTTT. It is translated as CASGDSWNTEAFF.

This chain links TRBV6-6 with TRBJ1-4; D is possibly TRBD1 (5 bases). Germline V gives CDR1 MNHNY, CDR2 SVGAGI (reference sequence). The V end lost 8 bases, the J end lost 7 bases, and 17 bases lay between the germline ends. CDR3 size: 14 residues. The chain's CDR3 is CASARAGWGEKLFF. CDR3 in DNA: TGTGCCAGCGCCAGGGCAGGGTGGGGTGAAAAACTGTTTTTT.

The rearrangement uses TRBV19 and TRBJ1-5, with D possibly matching TRBD1 (5 bases). The V end was cut by 6 bases, the J end by 8 bases, with 20 bases between. The CDR3 runs to 15 residues. The germline CDR1 and CDR2 sequences are LNHDA and SQIVND (reference sequence). CDR3 nucleotides: TGTGCCAGTAGGAACAAACCGGGAGGGGAGGAGCCCCAGCATTTT. Translating it yields CASRNKPGGEEPQHF.

V gene TRBV5-1 combines with J gene TRBJ2-4; 12 bases are a match to TRBD2. This CDR3 spans 16 amino acids. Trimming cost V 0 bases and J 13 bases; bases outside gene matches: 11. Germline V gene data show CDR1 as SGHRS and CDR2 as YFSETQ. CDR3 DNA: TGCGCCAGCAGCTTGGGGTCTAGCGGGGGGGCGGTACTCCAGTACTTC. This codes for CASSLGSSGGAVLQYF.

The chain has TRBV4-2 and TRBJ2-1; D gene uncertain. The CDR3 is made up of 12 amino acids. Germline CDR1 LGHNA, CDR2 YNFKEQ. Trimming removed 2 bases from V and 8 bases from J, with 7 bases in between. The CDR3 reads CASSQRSYEQFF. CDR3 in DNA: TGTGCCAGCAGCCAACGGTCTTATGAGCAGTTCTTC.

This chain joins TRBV5-1 and TRBJ2-3; no clear D gene. This CDR3 comprises 14 residues. Germline V gene sequence: CDR1 SGHRS, CDR2 YFSETQ. The germline V and J ends were trimmed by 4 bases and 9 bases, with 18 bases remaining between them. The CDR3: CASSPRPSRDTQYF. The CDR3 DNA follows: TGCGCCAGCAGCCCGCGGCCTAGTAGAGACACGCAGTATTTT.

V usage is TRBV5-1 and J usage is TRBJ2-2; 7 nucleotides line up with TRBD1. Trimming cost V 0 bases and J 7 bases; bases outside gene matches: 12. CDR3 length equals 17 residues. Germline assignment: CDR1 SGHRS and CDR2 YFSETQ. The CDR3 bases are TGCGCCAGCAGCTTGGACCCTCTGACAGGGTGGGACGGGGAGCTGTTTTTT. It codes for CASSLDPLTGWDGELFF.

The rearrangement uses TRBV5-6 and TRBJ2-1, with 10 positions matching TRBD1. Trimming removed 5 bases from V and 6 bases from J; junction bases left unmatched: 8. This CDR3 region has 15 residues. Germline assignment: CDR1 SGHDT and CDR2 YYEEEE. Written as DNA, the CDR3 is TGTGCCAGCAGAACCGACAGGGGGCGCAGCAATGAGCAGTTCTTC. Its protein product is CASRTDRGRSNEQFF.

This CDR3 is CASSRQIGRDPNTGELFF. DNA of the CDR3: TGTGCCAGCAGCCGTCAAATCGGGCGGGACCCGAACACCGGGGAGCTGTTTTTT. The V call is TRBV14, the J call TRBJ2-2, with D possibly being TRBD2 (6 bases). V lost 4 bases and J 0 bases, leaving 18 bases between the germline ends. Germline CDR1 SGHDN, CDR2 FVKESK. This CDR3 is built from 18 residues.

The chain uses TRBV9 and TRBJ1-1, with D tentatively TRBD1 (6 bases). This CDR3 region has 15 residues. V was pared by 3 bases and J by 2 bases, with 14 bases between. Germline CDR1 and CDR2: SGDLS and YYNGEE. The CDR3 spells CASSGEGQPNTEAFF. The CDR3 DNA sequence: TGTGCCAGCAGCGGAGAAGGACAGCCAAACACTGAAGCTTTCTTT.

The V gene is TRBV9, the J gene TRBJ2-1; possibly TRBD1 for D (5 bases). The CDR3 totals 15 residues. Per the germline V gene, CDR1 is SGDLS and CDR2 is YYNGEE. V lost 6 bases to trimming and J lost 5 bases, with 18 bases between them. CDR3 sequence: CASTPPGPSHNEQFF. The DNA of the CDR3 is TGTGCCAGCACCCCCCCAGGGCCGAGCCACAATGAGCAGTTCTTC.

The chain uses TRBV27 and TRBJ2-1; 8 bases are a match to TRBD2. CDR3 size: 15 residues. From germline, CDR1 is MNHEY and CDR2 SMNVEV (reference sequence). The V segment lost 2 bases and the J segment 0 bases; nucleotides outside the gene matches: 0. DNA of the CDR3: TGTGCCAGCAGTTTAGGGACTAGCTCCTACAATGAGCAGTTCTTC. This codes for CASSLGTSSYNEQFF.

This chain joins TRBV7-8 and TRBJ2-3; 9 nucleotides match TRBD1. Germline lookup yields CDR1 SGHVS and CDR2 FQNEAQ. This CDR3 has 19 amino acids. Trimming took 5 bases from V and 4 from J; bases not matched to a gene: 19. This chain's CDR3 is CASSLPPGQGKVVSDTQYF. The CDR3 DNA follows: TGTGCCAGCAGCCTCCCGCCGGGACAGGGTAAAGTAGTATCAGATACGCAGTATTTT. The variable domain in full, with the rest retrieved from reference TRBV7-8 and TRBJ2-3, is GAGVSQSPRYKVAKRGQDVALRCDPISGHVSLFWYQQALGQGPEFLTYFQNEAQLDKSGLPSDRFFAERPEGSVSTLKIQRTQQEDSAVYLCASSLPPGQGKVVSDTQYFGPGTRLTVL.

CDR3 residues: CATRAPRGGGRPYEQYF. The CDR3 nucleotides are TGTGCCACCAGGGCCCCGCGGGGGGGAGGACGGCCTTACGAGCAGTACTTC. The J gene is TRBJ2-7, the V gene TRBV28, with 9 bases that match TRBD2. CDR3 size: 17 residues. V gave up 10 bases and J gave up 4 bases; unmatched junction bases: 20. Germline-derived CDR1 and CDR2 are MDHEN and SYDVKM.

This chain uses TRBV7-2 with TRBJ2-1; 7 bases map to TRBD2. CDR1 is SGHTA, CDR2 FQGNSA, per germline. The CDR3 has 15 amino acids. The trim removed 5 bases at V and 8 bases at J, leaving 12 bases unmatched. The CDR3 sequence is CASSLRIRGEDEQFF. The DNA of the CDR3 is TGTGCCAGCAGCCTACGGATACGGGGGGAGGATGAGCAGTTCTTC.

The rearrangement links TRBV5-1 to TRBJ2-5, with a tentative D call TRBD2 (7 bases). Deletions cut 0 bases from V and 3 bases from J, with 12 bases between. The germline gives CDR1 SGHRS, CDR2 YFSETQ. The CDR3 is made up of 15 amino acids. CDR3 bases: TGCGCCAGCAGCTTGGGGGAGGGGGAAGAAGAGACCCAGTACTTC. Encoded protein: CASSLGEGEEETQYF.

The chain joins TRBV28 to TRBJ1-2, with 8 bases fitting TRBD1. The germline CDR1 and CDR2 sequences are MDHEN and SYDVKM. V was pared by 3 bases and J by 3 bases, with 9 bases of the junction left unmatched. This CDR3 spans 16 amino acids. The CDR3 reads CASSFLRQGRDYGYTF. For the CDR3, the DNA is TGTGCCAGCAGTTTCCTCCGACAGGGGCGGGACTATGGCTACACCTTC.

J is TRBJ2-2 and V is TRBV25-1, with a tentative D call TRBD1 (8 bases). The CDR3 sequence is 15 residues long. Germline V gene sequence: CDR1 MGHDK, CDR2 SYGVNS. V was pared by 7 bases and J by 5 bases, with 17 bases between. The CDR3 loop reads CASTTDREGTGELFF. CDR3 in DNA: TGTGCCAGCACTACGGACAGGGAGGGGACCGGGGAGCTGTTTTTT.

This chain uses TRBV11-3 with TRBJ2-2; possible D gene TRBD1, 6 bases. Germline CDR1 is SGHNT and CDR2 is YENEEA. The V end was cut by 1 base, the J end by 2 bases, with 11 bases between. The CDR3 loop spans 16 amino acids. CDR3 nucleotide sequence: TGTGCCAGCAGCTTAGGGCCGGGACAAAACACCGGGGAGCTGTTTTTT. Translation: CASSLGPGQNTGELFF.

The chain links TRBV4-3 to TRBJ2-5, with D possibly being TRBD1 (6 bases). Trimming shortened V by 0 bases and J by 3 bases, and 20 bases separated the two germline ends. CDR1 and CDR2 from the germline V gene are LGHNA and YSLEER. This CDR3 is 18 amino acids long. This CDR3 reads CASSQDRRFYRVEETQYF. CDR3 DNA sequence: TGCGCCAGCAGCCAAGATCGCCGTTTCTACAGGGTCGAAGAGACCCAGTACTTC.

The chain is built from TRBV28 and TRBJ1-6; D may be TRBD1 (5 bases). The germline CDR1 and CDR2 sequences are MDHEN and SYDVKM. The CDR3 totals 23 residues. V gave up 6 bases and J gave up 0 bases, with 33 bases separating them. The CDR3 sequence is CASRLSRVLGRIIISSYNSPLHF. The CDR3 DNA sequence: TGTGCCAGCAGGCTATCCAGGGTTCTCGGCCGGATTATTATTAGCTCCTATAATTCACCCCTCCACTTT.

The rearrangement links TRBV20-1 to TRBJ2-7, with D perhaps TRBD1 (6 bases). The germline V gene encodes CDR1 DFQATT and CDR2 SNEGSKA (reference sequence). V shed 3 bases and J shed 7 bases, with 10 bases lying between them. The CDR3 has 11 residues. CDR3 residues: CSASGGGEQYF. The CDR3 DNA reads TGCAGTGCTAGTGGGGGCGGGGAGCAGTACTTC.

V is TRBV5-6 and J is TRBJ1-5; tentatively, D is TRBD1 (6 bases). There are 17 residues in the CDR3. V was shortened by 3 bases and J by 7 bases, with 23 bases between the two germline ends. Germline V gene data show CDR1 as SGHDT and CDR2 as YYEEEE. CDR3 sequence (DNA): TGTGCCAGCAGCTCCCGGCGGTACAACAGGGATGTGCAGCCCCAGCATTTT. It encodes CASSSRRYNRDVQPQHF.

The chain couples TRBV12-5 to TRBJ2-7, with a tentative D call TRBD1 (6 bases). V lost 5 bases and J lost 0, with 17 bases in between. The CDR3 covers 16 residues. The germline V gene has CDR1 LGHNT and CDR2 FRNRAP. CDR3 residues: CASGLEDSPISYEQYF. Written as DNA, the CDR3 is TGTGCTAGTGGTCTCGAGGACAGCCCGATCTCCTACGAGCAGTACTTC. Complete variable domain (other parts from reference TRBV12-5 and TRBJ2-7): DARVTQTPRHKVTEMGQEVTMRCQPILGHNTVFWYRQTMMQGLELLAYFRNRAPLDDSGMPKDRFSAEMPDATLATLKIQPSEPRDSAVYFCASGLEDSPISYEQYFGPGTRLTVT.

V usage is TRBV2 and J usage is TRBJ2-6, with unresolved D. The CDR3 is 18 amino acids. V lost 2 bases, J lost 2 bases, and 16 bases lay in between. In germline, CDR1 is SNHLY, CDR2 FYNNEI. The chain's CDR3 is CASSESPGPITGANVLTF. In DNA, the CDR3 is TGTGCCAGCAGTGAATCGCCAGGCCCCATCACTGGGGCCAACGTCCTGACTTTC.